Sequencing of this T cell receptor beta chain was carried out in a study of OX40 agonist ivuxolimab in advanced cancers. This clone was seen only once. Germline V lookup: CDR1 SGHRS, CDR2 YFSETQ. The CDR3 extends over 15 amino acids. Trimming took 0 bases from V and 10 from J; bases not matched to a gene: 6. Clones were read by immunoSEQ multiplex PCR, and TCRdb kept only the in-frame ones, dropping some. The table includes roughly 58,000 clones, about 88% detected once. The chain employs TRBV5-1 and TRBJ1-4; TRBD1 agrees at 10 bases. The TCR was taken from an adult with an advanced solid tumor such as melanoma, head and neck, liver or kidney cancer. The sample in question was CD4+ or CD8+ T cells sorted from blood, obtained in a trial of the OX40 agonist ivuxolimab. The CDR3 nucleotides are TGCGCCAGCAGCTTGGAGGCGACAGGGGGCGGAAAACTGTTTTTT. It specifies CASSLEATGGGKLFF.